This section outlines one T cell receptor beta chain sequence together with its context. The data derive from a study of T cell repertoires in ileal Crohn's disease. V gave up 5 bases and J gave up 9 bases, with 15 bases separating them. The CDR3 consists of 14 residues. Germline V gives CDR1 SGHRS, CDR2 YFSETQ. This sample's time point: neoterminal ileum biopsy at postoperative endoscopy, about 6 months after surgery. This table comes from immunoSEQ multiplex PCR, and its TCRdb copy is limited to in-frame clones, with some not included. The sample carries roughly 3,700 clones, 60% to 80% recorded once.

This rearrangement joins TRBV5-1 to TRBJ1-6; possible D gene TRBD1, 6 bases. This TCR was recovered from an adult with Crohn's disease. The sample comprised ileal tissue. The CDR3 DNA sequence: TGCGCCAGCAGGGCCGCTCTGGGGGCTTCACCCCTCCACTTT. It specifies CASRAALGASPLHF.